This T cell receptor beta chain was sequenced for a study of T-cell reconstitution after alpha-beta-depleted transplantation in children. As it was prepared, the TCRbeta library received unique molecular identifiers. Each CDR3 protein is one row after TCRdb ran MiXCR on the PCR reads. This sample has 350,000 to 450,000 distinct CDR3 sequences, with roughly 14% found just once. There are many counts of this clonotype. CDR1 and CDR2 from the germline V gene are MNHNY and SVGAGI (reference sequence). The CDR3 covers 13 residues. The V end lost 8 bases, the J end lost 4 bases, and 14 bases lay between the germline ends.

The rearrangement links TRBV6-6 to TRBJ1-1; possibly TRBD1 for D (5 bases). The clonotype originates from a human donor who donated a stem cell graft to a child with Fanconi anemia. The sequences come from PBMCs, collected from the stem cell graft. The CDR3 sequence: CASGFQGGTEAFF. In DNA, the CDR3 is TGTGCCAGCGGCTTCCAGGGAGGCACTGAAGCTTTCTTT.